The 20 T cell receptor beta chains listed next were all sequenced from one sample in a study of a mutant IDH1 vaccine in newly diagnosed glioma. These receptors have no identified antigens. Time point meaning: week 11, during vaccination. In the vaccine, a single dose held 300 ug of the mutant IDH1 20-mer peptide, along with topical imiquimod. TCRdb's copy holds only in-frame clones and misses some; the assay was immunoSEQ multiplex PCR. The repertoire holds around 31,000 clones, with nearly 90% as singletons. Sequenced here: PBMCs, sampled from a glioma patient whose treatment included an IDH1 peptide vaccine. These receptors were collected from a man younger than 30 with glioma.

This chain links TRBV2 with TRBJ1-1, with 8 bases lining up with TRBD1. Germline V gene data show CDR1 as SNHLY and CDR2 as FYNNEI. This CDR3 comprises 13 residues. The junction had 3 bases not matched to a gene; V was cut back by 5 bases and J by 4 bases. The DNA of the CDR3 is TGTGCCAGCAGTTCCGACAGGGGCACTGAAGCTTTCTTT. Protein sequence: CASSSDRGTEAFF.

The rearrangement joins TRBV6-1 to TRBJ1-2; 7 bases are a match to TRBD1. The V and J ends lost 6 bases and 5 bases, in that order; junction bases with no gene match: 9. The CDR3 contains 14 residues. Germline CDR1 and CDR2: MNHNS and SASEGT. CDR3 loop: CASRSPDRDYGYTF. CDR3 in DNA: TGTGCCAGCAGGAGCCCAGACAGGGATTATGGCTACACCTTC.

The chain couples TRBV9 to TRBJ2-1; 8 positions agree with TRBD2. V dropped 0 bases and J dropped 8; count of bases not matched to a gene: 7. In germline, CDR1 is SGDLS, CDR2 YYNGEE. This CDR3 has 15 amino acids. CDR3 region: CASSVDLGRAYEQFF. CDR3 sequence (DNA): TGTGCCAGCAGCGTAGATCTCGGGAGGGCCTATGAGCAGTTCTTC.

The chain carries TRBV30 and TRBJ2-1, with TRBD2 matching 9 bases. The trim removed 2 bases at V and 0 bases at J, leaving 2 bases unmatched. The CDR3 runs 15 residues. Germline V CDR1 and CDR2: GTSNPN, SVGIG (reference sequence). CDR3 sequence reads: CAWSMTSGSYNEQFF. DNA for the CDR3: TGTGCCTGGAGTATGACTAGCGGCTCCTACAATGAGCAGTTCTTC.

This chain uses TRBV6-1 with TRBJ1-1; D ambiguous. The germline V gene encodes CDR1 MNHNS and CDR2 SASEGT. CDR3 length: 13 amino acids. Trimming shortened V by 4 bases and J by 1 base, and 7 bases separated the two germline ends. DNA for the CDR3: TGTGCCAGCAGTGGAGTCGGGAACACTGAAGCTTTCTTT. Translating gives CASSGVGNTEAFF.

J is TRBJ2-3 and V is TRBV1; TRBD2 is the table's D call, not checked against the DNA. TRBV1 is a recognized pseudogene. There are 15 residues in the CDR3. In DNA, the CDR3 is TGCACCAGCAGCCTTCCACTAGCCCTCACAGATACGCAGTATTTT. It translates to CTSSLPLALTDTQYF.

This chain uses TRBV5-6 with TRBJ1-2; D possibly corresponds to TRBD1 (5 bases). The CDR3 is 12 amino acids. The V gene's germline CDR1 is SGHDT and CDR2 YYEEEE. Trimming cost V 0 bases and J 8 bases, with 8 bases left between them. The CDR3 sequence: CASSLVTAGYTF. CDR3 DNA sequence: TGTGCCAGCAGCTTGGTGACAGCGGGCTACACCTTC.

This CDR3 is CASSDNRVRQPQHF. CDR3 nucleotide sequence: TGTGCCAGTAGTGATAACAGGGTTCGTCAGCCCCAGCATTTT. The rearrangement links TRBV19 to TRBJ1-5, with D maybe TRBD1 (6 bases). Germline CDR1 is LNHDA and CDR2 is SQIVND (reference sequence). The V end lost 5 bases, the J end lost 6 bases, and 14 bases lay between the germline ends. The CDR3 runs to 14 residues.

The chain employs TRBV30 and TRBJ1-6; no clear D. The CDR3 loop spans 16 amino acids. V lost 1 base and J lost 0, with 10 bases in between. CDR1 and CDR2 (germline): GTSNPN, SVGIG (reference sequence). The CDR3 bases are TGTGCCTGGAGTGATGTGGGGAGCTCCTATAATTCACCCCTCCACTTT. It translates to CAWSDVGSSYNSPLHF.

The V gene is TRBV4-1, the J gene TRBJ2-7; tentative D call: TRBD1 (5 bases). This CDR3 is 16 amino acids long. Germline CDR1 MGHRA, CDR2 YSYEKL. Trimming removed 0 bases at V and 0 bases at J, with 12 bases between. This chain's CDR3 is CASSQDAPGPSYEQYF. The DNA for the CDR3 is TGCGCCAGCAGCCAAGATGCCCCAGGGCCCTCCTACGAGCAGTACTTC.

The chain employs TRBV4-1 and TRBJ1-1; D remains ambiguous. The CDR3 contains 17 residues. The germline gives CDR1 MGHRA, CDR2 YSYEKL. V lost 1 base and J 7 bases, leaving 22 bases between the germline ends. In DNA, the CDR3 is TGCGCCAGCAGCCAAGGCCGCCCGGACCCGGAGAGAGGTGAAGCTTTCTTT. Encoded protein: CASSQGRPDPERGEAFF.

This clone was recorded only once. The chain carries TRBV28 and TRBJ2-6; tentatively, D is TRBD2 (6 bases). CDR1 and CDR2 (germline): MDHEN, SYDVKM. The CDR3 is 19 amino acids. Trimming shortened V by 3 bases and J by 0 bases, and 18 bases separated the two germline ends. CDR3: CASSFNPGLLSSGANVLTF. CDR3 coding DNA: TGTGCCAGCAGTTTTAATCCGGGACTTTTAAGCTCTGGGGCCAACGTCCTGACTTTC.

The chain uses TRBV30 and TRBJ1-1; D is undetermined. Trimming took 2 bases from V and 5 from J, leaving 12 bases between them. This CDR3 has 13 residues. Germline V gene sequence: CDR1 GTSNPN, CDR2 SVGIG (reference sequence). CDR3 coding DNA: TGTGCCTGGAGTTCGCAGTTAGATACTGAAGCTTTCTTT. Translation: CAWSSQLDTEAFF.

In this sample, this clone turned up once. V gene TRBV30 combines with J gene TRBJ1-2; no clear D. From germline, CDR1 is GTSNPN and CDR2 SVGIG (reference sequence). V lost 0 bases, J lost 7 bases, and 9 bases lay in between. CDR3 length: 12 residues. The CDR3 DNA reads as TGTGCCTGGAGTGTACGAAAGGTTGGCTACACCTTC. This gives the protein CAWSVRKVGYTF. Filled out from reference TRBV30 and TRBJ1-2, the complete variable domain reads SQTIHQWPATLVQPVGSPLSLECTVEGTSNPNLYWYRQAAGRGLQLLFYSVGIGQISSEVPQNLSASRPQDRQFILSSKKLLLSDSGFYLCAWSVRKVGYTFGSGTRLTVV.

The V gene is TRBV2, the J gene TRBJ2-2; 8 positions match TRBD1. V dropped 1 base and J dropped 6; count of bases not matched to a gene: 4. This CDR3 is built from 15 residues. Germline values: CDR1 SNHLY, CDR2 FYNNEI. The CDR3 loop reads CASSEEDRAPGELFF. CDR3 DNA: TGTGCCAGCAGTGAAGAGGACAGGGCCCCCGGGGAGCTGTTTTTT.

The chain couples TRBV30 to TRBJ1-4, with unresolved D. V was clipped by 5 bases and J by 5 bases, with 18 bases between them. CDR3 size: 15 residues. CDR1 GTSNPN and CDR2 SVGIG come from the germline V gene (reference sequence). The CDR3 sequence: CAWGLTSGPNEKLFF. The CDR3 DNA is TGTGCCTGGGGCCTTACCTCCGGACCCAATGAAAAACTGTTTTTT.

The V gene is TRBV5-4, the J gene TRBJ1-2, with 8 bases identical to TRBD1. CDR3 size: 14 residues. CDR1 is SGHNT and CDR2 is YYREEE in the germline V gene (reference sequence). Trimming took 5 bases from V and 1 from J; bases not matched to a gene: 4. The CDR3: CASRGQEFNYGYTF. Written as DNA, the CDR3 is TGTGCCAGCAGGGGACAGGAATTTAACTATGGCTACACCTTC.

The chain couples TRBV25-1 to TRBJ1-4; a possible D gene is TRBD1 (6 bases). V was cut by 4 bases and J by 0 bases, with 12 bases left in between. CDR1 MGHDK and CDR2 SYGVNS come from the germline V gene. This CDR3 is 16 amino acids long. Here the CDR3 DNA reads TGTGCCAGCAGTGGGGGGGGGCTTGCAACTAATGAAAAACTGTTTTTT. Protein sequence: CASSGGGLATNEKLFF.

The chain uses TRBV29-1 and TRBJ1-1, with D tentatively TRBD1 (6 bases). The V end lost 4 bases, the J end lost 0 bases, and 12 bases lay between the germline ends. The germline V gene has CDR1 SQVTM and CDR2 ANQGSEA. CDR3 size: 14 residues. This chain's CDR3 is CSVGTRGLNTEAFF. The CDR3, as DNA: TGCAGCGTTGGGACCCGGGGGCTGAACACTGAAGCTTTCTTT.

The V call is TRBV5-6, the J call TRBJ2-2, with 7 bases lining up with TRBD1. The CDR3 runs 15 residues. The germline gives CDR1 SGHDT, CDR2 YYEEEE. V lost 4 bases, J lost 5 bases, and 8 bases stayed unmatched. Written as DNA, the CDR3 is TGTGCCAGCAGCGACGGGACAGTTTCAACCGGGGAGCTGTTTTTT. Residues: CASSDGTVSTGELFF.